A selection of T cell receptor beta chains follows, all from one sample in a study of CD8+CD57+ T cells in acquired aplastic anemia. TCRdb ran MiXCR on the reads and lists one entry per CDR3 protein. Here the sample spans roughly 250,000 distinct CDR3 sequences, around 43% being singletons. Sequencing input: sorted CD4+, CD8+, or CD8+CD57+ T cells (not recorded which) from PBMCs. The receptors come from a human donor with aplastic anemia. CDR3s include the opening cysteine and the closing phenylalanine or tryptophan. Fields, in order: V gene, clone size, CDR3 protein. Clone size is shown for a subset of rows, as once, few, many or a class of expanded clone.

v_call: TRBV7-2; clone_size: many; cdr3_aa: CASSLVAGNSADTQYF
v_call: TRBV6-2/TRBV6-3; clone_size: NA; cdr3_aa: CASSYAGGNTEAFF
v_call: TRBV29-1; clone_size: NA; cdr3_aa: CSVENNEQFF
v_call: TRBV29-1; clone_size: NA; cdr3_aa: CSVASGIDYEQYF
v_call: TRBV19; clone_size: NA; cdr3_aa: CASKTSGGGPYNSPLHF
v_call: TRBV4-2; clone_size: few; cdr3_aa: CASSQPGTSGGDYNEQFF
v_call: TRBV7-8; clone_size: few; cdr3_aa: CASSSRPSETQYF
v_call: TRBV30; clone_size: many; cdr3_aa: CAWTIRGGAEAFF
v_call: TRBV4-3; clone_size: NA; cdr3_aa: CANSPRGRVQGAETQYF
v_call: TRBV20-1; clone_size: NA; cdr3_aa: CSARQYQETQYF
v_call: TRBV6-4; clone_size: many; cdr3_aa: CASMRNGEAFF
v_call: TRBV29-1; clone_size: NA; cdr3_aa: CSVEDPGLHTEAFF
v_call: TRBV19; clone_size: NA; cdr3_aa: CASSIGRLQGEQFF
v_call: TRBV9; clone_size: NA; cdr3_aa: CASSFTGGEAREQYF
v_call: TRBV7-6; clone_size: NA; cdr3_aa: CASSLWTSGSEQYF
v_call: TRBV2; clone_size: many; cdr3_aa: CASSRGEQYF
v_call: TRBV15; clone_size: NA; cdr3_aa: CATSLRGGGTEAFF
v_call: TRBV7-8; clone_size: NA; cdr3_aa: CASSLNNRGMETEAFF
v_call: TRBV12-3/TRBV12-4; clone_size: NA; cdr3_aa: CASSPTAVNQPQHF
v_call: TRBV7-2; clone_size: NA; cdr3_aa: CASSLTGQGAGANVLTF
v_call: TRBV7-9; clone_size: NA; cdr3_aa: CASSGRTGGNEQYF
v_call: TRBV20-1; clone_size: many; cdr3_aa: CSARADTSSYEQYF
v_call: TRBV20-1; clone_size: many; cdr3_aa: CSAREGLAGAETQYF
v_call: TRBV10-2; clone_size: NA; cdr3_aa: CATLTGRTFTDTQYF
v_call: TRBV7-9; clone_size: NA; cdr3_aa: CASSLRGPGYNEQFF
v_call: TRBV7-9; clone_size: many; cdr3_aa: CASSLAGSAGELFF
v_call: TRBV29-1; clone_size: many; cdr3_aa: CSVEDREHYEQYF
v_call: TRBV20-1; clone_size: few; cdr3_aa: CSARKTSGRERYEQYF
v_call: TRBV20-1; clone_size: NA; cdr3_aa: CSARKGEAGGLFF
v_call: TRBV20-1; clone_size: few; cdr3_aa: CSAGRGDTQYF
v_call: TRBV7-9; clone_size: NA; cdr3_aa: CASNGLAGGSRNTQYF
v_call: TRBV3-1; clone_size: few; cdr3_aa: CASSQDSGAGNTIYF
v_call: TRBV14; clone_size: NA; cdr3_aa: CASSQEMRGNTGELFF
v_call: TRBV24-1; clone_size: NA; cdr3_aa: CATDRAGLYEQYF
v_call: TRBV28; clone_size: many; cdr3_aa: CALGGRLGNEQYF
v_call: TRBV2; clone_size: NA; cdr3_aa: CASSEGGWTGHGYTF
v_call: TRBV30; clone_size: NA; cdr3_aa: CAWSGGVFTDTQYF
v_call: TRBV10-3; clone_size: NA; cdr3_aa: CAISEQGLAGYTF
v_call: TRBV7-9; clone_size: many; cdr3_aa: CASSLVEYGYTF